This TCR beta chain was recorded in a study of cytomegalovirus exposure and HLA in healthy donors. The CDR3 spans 13 residues. Germline V CDR1 and CDR2: SGHTA, FQGTGA. Trimming left V 4 bases short and J 4 bases short, with 9 bases between. Profiled with immunoSEQ multiplex PCR; TCRdb holds only in-frame clones, not every one. Altogether 130,000 or so clones are present, 85% to 90% being singletons, with the ten largest covering 1.5% to 2%. Sequencing used PBMCs. This clonotype was sampled from a woman aged 18-30 years in good health and CMV-seronegative. V gene TRBV7-3 combines with J gene TRBJ2-3; a weak D match, TRBD1 (5 bases). The CDR3 nucleotides are TGTGCCAGCAGCTGGGGCAGCCCAGATACGCAGTATTTT. This codes for CASSWGSPDTQYF.